This record looks at one TCR beta chain sequence and its context. This clone was seen just once. It lacks a known antigen. No per-base quality is available; no much larger clone lies one base away. Its CDR3 holds 13 amino acids, cysteine through phenylalanine. CDR3 DNA is the only sequence kept; it has 39 bases, read in frame from the first base. The CDR1 and CDR2 encoded by the germline V gene (reference sequence) are LNHDA and SQIVND. Ends trimmed: V by 9 bases, J by 6 bases; bases unmatched to a gene: 10. This sample was taken from a study of blood T cell repertoires in COVID-19 (TCRdb year 2020). Context from the whole study: Collaborator samples came from the United States, Italy and Spain and covered acute and convalescent phases of COVID-19. Sample metadata almost always included a de-identified subject ID, COVID-19 status, age in years and sex. Subjects who had been exposed to COVID-19, were actively infected with it, or had recovered from it provided the deeply sampled blood TCRbeta repertoires that made up the dataset. The prospective study material was composed of cDNA or gDNA derived from T cells, B-cell-depleted T cells, or PBMCs. Where available, HLA class I and class II types were obtained from metadata supplied by the sample provider rather than from assay-based typing. The samples were drawn from the first 160 participants of the ongoing ImmuneRACE study and from some 1,300 subjects provided by 6 global collaborators. A freely available public database, intended as a resource for researchers studying the immune response to SARS-CoV-2, is where the repertoires were released.

The full study reports these points: The quantity of clinical and demographic metadata differed by source and by participant and was supplied without curation.

The collaborating institutions used their own protocols to collect whole blood in K2EDTA tubes. For TCRbeta analysis, collaborator samples were shipped as frozen whole blood, as isolated PBMCs, or as DNA extracted from either sample type. TCRbeta CDR3 regions were amplified from genomic DNA using the immunoSEQ Assay, a bias-controlled multiplex PCR. The study's processing was this. Nucleated cell counts per sample were estimated from amplification of reference gene primers within the assay. Sequence reads were collapsed and filtered to measure the absolute abundance of every unique TCRbeta CDR3 rearrangement. Productive Simpson clonality was computed per sample as the square root of Simpson's diversity index over productive rearrangements. TCRdb's version of the immuneACCESS table is confined to in-frame rearrangements and falls short of the full clone set. An unresolved V gene accounts for under half of the shortfall where checked; the remainder is of unknown origin. The V and J calls and the clone size are those of that table, but D and trimming were determined from the DNA. The sample table lists about 74,000 clones, roughly 88% of them with a count of one. Under 1.1% of the sample is in the top ten clones.

The rearranged segments are TRBV19 and TRBJ2-7; the junction holds 8 bases that match TRBD2. The source is a woman between 50 and 59 years old in a cohort sampled during active COVID-19. The sample was peripheral blood. The CDR3 region has the sequence CASRAGVSREQYF. The bases read TGTGCCAGCCGAGCGGGAGTATCTCGCGAGCAGTACTTC.